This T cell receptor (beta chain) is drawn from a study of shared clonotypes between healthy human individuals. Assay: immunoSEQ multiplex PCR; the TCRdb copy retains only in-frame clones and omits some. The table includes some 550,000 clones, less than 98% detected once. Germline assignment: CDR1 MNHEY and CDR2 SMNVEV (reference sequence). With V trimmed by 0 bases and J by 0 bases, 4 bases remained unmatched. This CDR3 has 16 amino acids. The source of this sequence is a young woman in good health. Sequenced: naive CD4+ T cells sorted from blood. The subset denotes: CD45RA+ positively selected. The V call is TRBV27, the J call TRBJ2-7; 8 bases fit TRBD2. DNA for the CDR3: TGTGCCAGCAGTTTATCCATAGCGGGGCCCTCCTACGAGCAGTACTTC. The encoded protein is CASSLSIAGPSYEQYF.